This T cell receptor beta chain was captured in a study of CD8+ T cells in alopecia areata. General study results and limits: Mice showed TCR sharing more clearly than patients did, possibly owing to HLA.

V shed 7 bases and J shed 6 bases, with 23 bases lying between them. In germline, CDR1 is SQVTM, CDR2 ANQGSEA. The CDR3 sequence is 15 residues long. Isolated RNA was reverse transcribed into cDNA used as the sequencing template. Repertoires were generated with immunoSEQ multiplex PCR, while TCRdb's copy carries only in-frame clones and drops some. The sample has 150,000 to 200,000 clones; 55% to 75% are singletons. Notes on this clone: The antigen is unknown.

As to treatment: oral pan-JAK inhibitor, 5-10 mg twice daily. The origin of this receptor is a human donor with alopecia areata. Sequenced material: CD4+ T cells sorted from blood, taken at week 24, from a patient treated with tofacitinib. J is TRBJ2-3 and V is TRBV29-1; weak D call: TRBD2 (7 bases). CDR3 protein: CSAEGGTNSRDTQYF. In nucleotides, the CDR3 is TGCAGCGCTGAGGGGGGGACCAACTCTAGGGATACGCAGTATTTT.